Reported below is one T cell receptor beta chain. PCR primers comprised 60 Vbeta and 13 Jbeta primers. Sequencing used immunoSEQ multiplex PCR; TCRdb keeps in-frame clones, though not all of them. The sample yields 200,000 to 250,000 clones, about four fifths seen once. The entry originates in a study of cytomegalovirus exposure and HLA in healthy donors. The CDR3 extends over 15 amino acids. Losses at the gene ends were 4 bases for V and 4 bases for J; bases not matched to a gene: 5. Germline V CDR1 and CDR2: SGHDT, YYEEEE. This TCR was sampled from a woman between 40 and 50 years old in good health and CMV-seropositive. The V and J genes are TRBV5-6 and TRBJ2-2; 9 bases map to TRBD1. The sequenced material came from PBMCs. In DNA form, the CDR3 reads TGTGCCAGCAGCCATCGACAGGGGGGCACCGGGGAGCTGTTTTTT. Protein sequence: CASSHRQGGTGELFF.